This record covers a single T cell receptor beta chain. What it binds is unknown. TCRdb's copy holds only in-frame clones and misses some; the assay was immunoSEQ multiplex PCR. Found here are approximately 1.5 million clones, approximately 98.5% of them singletons; the top ten hold under 0.45%. The sample belongs to a study of shared clonotypes between healthy human individuals. General observations from the study: Between several donors, naive CD4 clonotypes were shared at a level of approximately 5%. A reduction in generation probabilities was seen for non-shared clonotypes relative to those shared by all four donors. Sequencing depth was expected to affect clonotype sharing among donors.

The receptor was isolated from a man in his thirties or forties in good health. The sequenced sample consisted of naive CD4+ T cells sorted from blood. The subset here: CD45RA+ positively selected.

The CDR3, as DNA: TGTGCCAGCAGCTCATCCCCAGCGGTGAACACAGATACGCAGTATTTT. This sequence encodes CASSSSPAVNTDTQYF. V gene TRBV7-8 combines with J gene TRBJ2-3; D is possibly TRBD2 (5 bases). CDR1 and CDR2 from the germline V gene are SGHVS and FQNEAQ. This CDR3 contains 16 residues. The germline V and J ends were trimmed by 4 bases and 2 bases, with 16 bases remaining between them.